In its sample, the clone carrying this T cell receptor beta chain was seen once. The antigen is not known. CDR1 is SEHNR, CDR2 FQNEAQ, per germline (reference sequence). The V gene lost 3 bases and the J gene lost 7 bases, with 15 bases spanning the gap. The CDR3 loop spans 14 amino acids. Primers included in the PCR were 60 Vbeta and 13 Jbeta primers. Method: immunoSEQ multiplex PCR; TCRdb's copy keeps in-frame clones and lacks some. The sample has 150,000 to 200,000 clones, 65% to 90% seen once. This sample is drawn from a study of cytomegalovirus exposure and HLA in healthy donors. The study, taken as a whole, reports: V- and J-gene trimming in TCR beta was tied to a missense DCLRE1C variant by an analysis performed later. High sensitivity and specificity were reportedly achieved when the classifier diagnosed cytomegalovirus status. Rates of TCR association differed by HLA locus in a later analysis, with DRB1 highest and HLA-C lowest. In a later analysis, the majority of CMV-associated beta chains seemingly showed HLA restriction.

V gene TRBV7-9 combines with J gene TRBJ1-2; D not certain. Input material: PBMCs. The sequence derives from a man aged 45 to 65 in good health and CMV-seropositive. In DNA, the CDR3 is TGTGCCAGCAGCTTTCAAAGAGAAGAGAGTGGCTACACCTTC. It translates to CASSFQREESGYTF.